This entry lists 18 T cell receptor beta chains sequenced from one sample in a study of OX40 agonist ivuxolimab in advanced cancers. The method was immunoSEQ multiplex PCR; TCRdb's version includes in-frame clones alone and lacks a portion of them. The sample consists of some 54,000 clones, 70% to 80% of them appearing once. Sequences were derived from CD4+ or CD8+ T cells sorted from blood, sampled in a trial of the OX40 agonist ivuxolimab. These receptors were collected from an adult with an advanced solid tumor such as melanoma, head and neck, liver or kidney cancer.

This clone has just a few counts. This chain links TRBV19 with TRBJ1-5, with TRBD1 matching 10 bases. CDR3 length: 17 residues. V dropped 4 bases and J dropped 2; count of bases not matched to a gene: 8. Germline CDR1 LNHDA, CDR2 SQIVND (reference sequence). The CDR3 region is CASSRVTGGARNQPQHF. The CDR3 region has the DNA TGTGCCAGTAGTAGGGTGACAGGGGGCGCCCGCAATCAGCCCCAGCATTTT. Complete variable domain (other parts from reference TRBV19 and TRBJ1-5): DGGITQSPKYLFRKEGQNVTLSCEQNLNHDAMYWYRQDPGQGLRLIYYSQIVNDFQKGDIAEGYSVSREKKESFPLTVTSAQKNPTAFYLCASSRVTGGARNQPQHFGDGTRLSIL.

The chain is built from TRBV4-1 and TRBJ1-1, with 7 bases matching TRBD1. This CDR3 is built from 16 residues. Germline V gene data show CDR1 as MGHRA and CDR2 as YSYEKL. The ends lost 1 base at V and 0 bases at J; junction bases unmatched: 5. The CDR3 bases are TGCGCCAGCAGCCAAGGTACAGGGGTCATGAACACTGAAGCTTTCTTT. Encoded protein: CASSQGTGVMNTEAFF.

The V call is TRBV16, the J call TRBJ1-2; D uncertain. The V and J ends lost 4 bases and 10 bases respectively, with 7 bases between them. There are 10 residues in the CDR3. The germline gives CDR1 KGHSY, CDR2 FQNENV. The CDR3 spells CASSRGDYTF. In DNA form, the CDR3 reads TGTGCCAGCAGCCGTGGCGACTACACCTTC.

The rearrangement links TRBV19 to TRBJ1-1, with TRBD1 identical over 7 bases. Germline trimming cut 6 bases from V and 3 bases from J; bases unmatched to any gene: 10. Germline V CDR1 and CDR2: LNHDA, SQIVND (reference sequence). The CDR3 runs 15 residues. CDR3 residues: CASRIRPRGDTEAFF. The CDR3 DNA sequence: TGTGCCAGTAGGATCCGACCCAGGGGGGACACTGAAGCTTTCTTT.

Here the CDR3 DNA reads TGTGCCAGCAGCTTAGCTCGGACTACCCACGAGCAGTACTTC. Translated: CASSLARTTHEQYF. The chain employs TRBV7-2 and TRBJ2-7; possibly TRBD2 for D (6 bases). Trimming took 0 bases from V and 5 from J, leaving 11 bases between them. This CDR3 spans 14 amino acids. CDR1 and CDR2 from the germline V gene are SGHTA and FQGNSA.

Here the CDR3 DNA reads TGTGCCAGCAGCCCCCGGACCGAGCAAAACATTCAGTACTTC. Protein product: CASSPRTEQNIQYF. The chain employs TRBV4-2 and TRBJ2-4; no definite D call. The V gene lost 4 bases and the J gene lost 5 bases, with 12 bases spanning the gap. This CDR3 region has 14 residues. CDR1 is LGHNA and CDR2 is YNFKEQ in the germline V gene.

V gene TRBV5-5 combines with J gene TRBJ2-7; D uncertain. The germline CDR1 and CDR2 sequences are SGHKS and YYEKEE (reference sequence). The CDR3 spans 15 residues. The V gene lost 4 bases and the J gene lost 5 bases, with 19 bases spanning the gap. CDR3 region: CASSVRFNGWDEQYF. CDR3 nucleotide sequence: TGTGCCAGCAGCGTTAGGTTTAATGGCTGGGACGAGCAGTACTTC.

The chain uses TRBV5-6 and TRBJ1-1, with a possible D match to TRBD1 (6 bases). This CDR3 spans 14 amino acids. V gave up 3 bases and J gave up 1 base, with 10 bases separating them. Germline V gives CDR1 SGHDT, CDR2 YYEEEE. CDR3 in amino acids: CASSWPQGNTEAFF. In nucleotides, the CDR3 is TGTGCCAGCAGCTGGCCACAGGGGAACACTGAAGCTTTCTTT. Complete variable domain (other parts from reference TRBV5-6 and TRBJ1-1): DAGVTQSPTHLIKTRGQQVTLRCSPKSGHDTVSWYQQALGQGPQFIFQYYEEEERQRGNFPDRFSGHQFPNYSSELNVNALLLGDSALYLCASSWPQGNTEAFFGQGTRLTVV.

The chain combines TRBV25-1 with TRBJ1-5; D not certain. In germline, CDR1 is MGHDK, CDR2 SYGVNS. This CDR3 spans 11 amino acids. V was pared by 6 bases and J by 3 bases, with 3 bases between. The CDR3 nucleotides are TGTGCCAGCAGAGCCAATCAGCCCCAGCATTTT. Amino acid sequence: CASRANQPQHF.

This chain joins TRBV7-9 and TRBJ2-6; D is uncertain. V was shortened by 11 bases and J by 2 bases, with 10 bases between the two germline ends. There are 13 residues in the CDR3. From germline, CDR1 is SEHNR and CDR2 FQNEAQ (reference sequence). The CDR3 protein is CAPSLAGANVLTF. In DNA form, the CDR3 reads TGTGCCCCCAGCCTGGCTGGGGCCAACGTCCTGACTTTC.

V and J are TRBV18 and TRBJ1-1; D uncertain. Germline V lookup: CDR1 KGHSH, CDR2 LQKENI. The CDR3 spans 13 residues. Trimming stripped 0 bases from V and 4 bases from J, with 6 bases between. DNA of the CDR3: TGTGCCAGCTCACCACCGAAGACCACTGAAGCTTTCTTT. Amino acid sequence: CASSPPKTTEAFF.

This chain joins TRBV5-1 and TRBJ2-5; 15 bases align to TRBD2. The CDR3 spans 18 residues. V was pared by 4 bases and J by 1 base, with 8 bases of the junction left unmatched. Germline V CDR1 and CDR2: SGHRS, YFSETQ. The CDR3 DNA follows: TGCGCCAGCAGCCTTGCTCCGGGACTAGCGGGAGGCCAAGAGACCCAGTACTTC. Protein product: CASSLAPGLAGGQETQYF.

V gene TRBV5-4 combines with J gene TRBJ2-5; 15 bases map to TRBD2. V shed 4 bases and J 5 bases; nucleotides not matched to a gene: 12. Germline loops: CDR1 SGHNT, CDR2 YYREEE (reference sequence). The CDR3 loop spans 18 amino acids. The CDR3 here is CASSRGLAGGRDMETQYF. DNA of the CDR3: TGTGCCAGCAGCCGAGGACTAGCGGGAGGGCGGGATATGGAGACCCAGTACTTC.

The chain employs TRBV11-3 and TRBJ2-3; D gene ambiguous. The CDR3 contains 12 residues. The V end lost 3 bases, the J end lost 2 bases, and 3 bases lay between the germline ends. The germline CDR1 and CDR2 sequences are SGHNT and YENEEA. The CDR3 sequence is CASSFHTDTQYF. For the CDR3, the DNA is TGTGCCAGCAGCTTCCACACAGATACGCAGTATTTT.

The chain joins TRBV20-1 to TRBJ1-2; D gene uncertain. V was trimmed by 6 bases and J by 1 base, leaving 6 bases between them. The germline CDR1 and CDR2 sequences are DFQATT and SNEGSKA (reference sequence). The CDR3 extends over 11 amino acids. CDR3 in amino acids: CSAPHNYGYTF. The CDR3 DNA sequence: TGCAGTGCCCCGCATAACTATGGCTACACCTTC.

The chain employs TRBV10-1 and TRBJ2-3, with TRBD1 matching 10 bases. The germline V gene has CDR1 WNHNN and CDR2 SYGVQD (reference sequence). This CDR3 contains 16 residues. V was clipped by 5 bases and J by 0 bases; unmatched bases: 5. The DNA for the CDR3 is TGCGCCAGCAGTCCCGGGACAGGGGCCAGCACAGATACGCAGTATTTT. Its translation: CASSPGTGASTDTQYF.

This clone was counted only a few times. The chain joins TRBV5-5 to TRBJ1-2, with 7 nucleotides matching TRBD1. The CDR3 has 14 amino acids. Germline CDR1 is SGHKS and CDR2 is YYEKEE (reference sequence). V lost 3 bases and J lost 8; bases outside the gene matches: 10. The CDR3 loop reads CASSSSNDREGYTF. For the CDR3, the DNA is TGTGCCAGCAGCTCCTCCAACGACAGGGAGGGCTACACCTTC.

The chain has TRBV7-2 and TRBJ1-1; 8 positions match TRBD1. The CDR3 has 13 amino acids. The V gene end was trimmed by 5 bases and the J gene end by 9 bases; junction bases not matched to a gene: 8. Per germline, CDR1 SGHTA and CDR2 FQGNSA. The chain's CDR3 is CASSPGQGAQAFF. DNA for the CDR3: TGTGCCAGCAGCCCCGGGCAGGGGGCCCAAGCTTTCTTT. Full variable domain (remainder filled in from reference TRBV7-2 and TRBJ1-1): GAGVSQSPSNKVTEKGKDVELRCDPISGHTALYWYRQSLGQGLEFLIYFQGNSAPDKSGLPSDRFSAERTGGSVSTLTIQRTQQEDSAVYLCASSPGQGAQAFFGQGTRLTVV.